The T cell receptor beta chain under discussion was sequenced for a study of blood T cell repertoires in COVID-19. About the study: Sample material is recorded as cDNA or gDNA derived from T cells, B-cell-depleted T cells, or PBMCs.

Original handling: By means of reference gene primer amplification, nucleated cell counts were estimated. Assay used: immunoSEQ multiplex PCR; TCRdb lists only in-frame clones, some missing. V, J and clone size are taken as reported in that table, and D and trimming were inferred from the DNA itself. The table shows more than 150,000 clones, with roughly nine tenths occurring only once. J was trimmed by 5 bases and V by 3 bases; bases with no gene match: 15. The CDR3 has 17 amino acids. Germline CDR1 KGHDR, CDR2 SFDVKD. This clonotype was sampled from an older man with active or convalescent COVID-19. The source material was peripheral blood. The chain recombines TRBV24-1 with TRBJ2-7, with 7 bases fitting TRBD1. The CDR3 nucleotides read TGTGCCACCAGTGATGTGGGTTCTAAGGGGGCTCCCAACGAGCAGTACTTC. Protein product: CATSDVGSKGAPNEQYF.